Below are 30 T cell receptor beta chains sequenced from a single sample in a study of T-cell memory formation after mild COVID-19. TCRdb called the 5' RACE reads again in MiXCR, with one record for every CDR3 protein. The table has 380,000 or so distinct CDR3 sequences, roughly an eighth seen once. The sequencing sample was made of PBMCs or a T cell subset sorted from them (not recorded which). These receptors were taken from a man younger than 35 who had mild COVID-19 (a few samples of this study predate the infection). Cell type and time point are not known.

The sample holds many counts of this clonotype. J is TRBJ2-3 and V is TRBV7-2, with unresolved D. The germline V gene has CDR1 SGHTA and CDR2 FQGNSA. The CDR3 covers 13 residues. V was cut by 0 bases and J by 11 bases, with 12 bases left in between. The chain's CDR3 is CASSLAPAVLQYF. The DNA for the CDR3 is TGTGCCAGCAGCTTAGCGCCGGCGGTTTTGCAGTATTTT.

The sample holds a few counts of this clonotype. The CDR3: CSAKGRVETEAFF. The CDR3 region has the DNA TGCAGTGCTAAGGGCAGGGTGGAGACTGAAGCTTTCTTT. This chain links TRBV20-1 with TRBJ1-1, with TRBD1 as a possible D gene (5 bases). The CDR3 contains 13 residues. V shed 4 bases and J shed 5 bases, with 14 bases lying between them. CDR1 DFQATT and CDR2 SNEGSKA come from the germline V gene (reference sequence).

The sample holds a few counts of this clonotype. This chain joins TRBV9 and TRBJ2-2; D is uncertain. The germline V gene has CDR1 SGDLS and CDR2 YYNGEE. The CDR3 loop spans 14 amino acids. The germline V and J ends were trimmed by 5 bases and 7 bases, with 15 bases remaining between them. The CDR3 nucleotides are TGTGCCAGCAGGTTAGGGCCCTCGGGCGGGGAGCTGTTTTTT. Translating it yields CASRLGPSGGELFF.

This clonotype was counted only a few times. The chain joins TRBV27 to TRBJ2-4; 8 bases agree with TRBD1. The junction had 14 bases not matched to a gene; V was cut back by 3 bases and J by 1 base. The CDR3 consists of 19 residues. The germline V gene encodes CDR1 MNHEY and CDR2 SMNVEV (reference sequence). The CDR3 region is CASSFPEPWTGWAKNIQYF. The CDR3 DNA reads as TGTGCCAGCAGTTTCCCTGAGCCCTGGACAGGGTGGGCCAAAAACATTCAGTACTTC.

The chain combines TRBV30 with TRBJ1-2; D not resolved. CDR3 length equals 12 residues. Per germline, CDR1 GTSNPN and CDR2 SVGIG (reference sequence). Trimming removed 1 base from V and 8 bases from J, with 11 bases in between. CDR3 loop: CAWSGDGGGYTF. CDR3 coding DNA: TGTGCCTGGAGTGGTGACGGTGGAGGCTACACCTTC. Full variable domain (remainder filled in from reference TRBV30 and TRBJ1-2): SQTIHQWPATLVQPVGSPLSLECTVEGTSNPNLYWYRQAAGRGLQLLFYSVGIGQISSEVPQNLSASRPQDRQFILSSKKLLLSDSGFYLCAWSGDGGGYTFGSGTRLTVV.

This clonotype occurred a few times. V is TRBV29-1 and J is TRBJ2-1; D is ambiguous. The CDR3 sequence is 10 residues long. Germline CDR1 SQVTM, CDR2 ANQGSEA. V was cut by 4 bases and J by 7 bases, with 5 bases left in between. In nucleotides, the CDR3 is TGCAGCGTTGTCGGTAATGAGCAGTTCTTC. It specifies CSVVGNEQFF.

The chain has TRBV3-1 and TRBJ2-1; D is unclear. The CDR3 spans 13 residues. The germline CDR1 and CDR2 sequences are LGHDT and YNNKEL (reference sequence). V lost 4 bases and J lost 7, with 11 bases in between. CDR3 DNA sequence: TGTGCCAGCAGCCCGCAGGTGACTAATGAGCAGTTCTTC. This translates into CASSPQVTNEQFF.

This clonotype was counted a few times. The chain uses TRBV12-3 or TRBV12-4 and TRBJ2-1; TRBD2 aligns across 10 bases. The length of the CDR3 is 15 residues. V was clipped by 6 bases and J by 7 bases; unmatched bases: 9. For the CDR3, the DNA is TGTGCCAGCAGCTCCTCTAGCGGGGGATATAATGAGCAGTTCTTC. Its translation is CASSSSSGGYNEQFF.

Only a few counts were recorded for this clonotype. The chain carries TRBV5-1 and TRBJ1-1; 8 bases are shared with TRBD1. The CDR3 runs to 14 residues. The germline V gene has CDR1 SGHRS and CDR2 YFSETQ. Unmatched junction bases numbered 6, after V lost 4 bases and J lost 4 bases. The CDR3 protein is CASSPDRDITEAFF. Here the CDR3 DNA reads TGCGCCAGCAGCCCGGACAGGGATATCACTGAAGCTTTCTTT. Full variable domain (outside the CDR3, taken from reference TRBV5-1 and TRBJ1-1): KAGVTQTPRYLIKTRGQQVTLSCSPISGHRSVSWYQQTPGQGLQFLFEYFSETQRNKGNFPGRFSGRQFSNSRSEMNVSTLELGDSALYLCASSPDRDITEAFFGQGTRLTVV.

The chain employs TRBV5-1 and TRBJ2-3; the D gene is possibly TRBD2 (6 bases). This CDR3 has 17 residues. The ends were cut back, 0 bases at V and 2 bases at J, with 16 bases in the middle. Germline CDR1 reads SGHRS; CDR2 reads YFSETQ. The chain's CDR3 is CASSLGPQAGNTDTQYF. DNA for the CDR3: TGCGCCAGCAGCTTGGGGCCACAGGCGGGGAACACAGATACGCAGTATTTT.

This clonotype was counted between two and nine times. The chain couples TRBV5-1 to TRBJ2-5, with 11 bases aligning to TRBD2. Germline V gene sequence: CDR1 SGHRS, CDR2 YFSETQ. This CDR3 is 17 amino acids long. The ends lost 0 bases at V and 0 bases at J; junction bases unmatched: 4. This CDR3 reads CASSLAQTSGNQETQYF. The CDR3 nucleotides read TGCGCCAGCAGCTTGGCCCAGACTAGCGGGAACCAAGAGACCCAGTACTTC.

J is TRBJ1-1 and V is TRBV5-1; TRBD1 matches at 7 bases. From germline, CDR1 is SGHRS and CDR2 YFSETQ. V dropped 5 bases and J dropped 4; count of bases not matched to a gene: 5. This CDR3 is 13 amino acids long. CDR3 coding DNA: TGCGCCAGCAGACGTCCAGGGGGCACTGAAGCTTTCTTT. Translation gives CASRRPGGTEAFF.

This clonotype was seen repeatedly, ten times or more. The chain has TRBV6-5 and TRBJ1-1, with D possibly being TRBD1 (6 bases). The CDR3 totals 12 residues. Between the trimmed V and J ends, which lost 0 bases and 8 bases, there was a span of 7 bases. The V gene's germline CDR1 is MNHEY and CDR2 SVGAGI. In DNA, the CDR3 is TGTGCCAGCAGTTACTCGGGGGGCGAAGCTTTCTTT. It is translated as CASSYSGGEAFF.

This clonotype was seen only a few times. The chain employs TRBV9 and TRBJ1-2; D unclear. This CDR3 spans 13 amino acids. Germline CDR1 SGDLS, CDR2 YYNGEE. Trimming took off 9 bases at V and 8 bases at J, with 20 bases between the two ends. DNA of the CDR3: TGTGCCACCAATACCCCAGGAAGGTCGGGCTACACCTTC. It yields the protein CATNTPGRSGYTF. Supplemented by reference TRBV9 and TRBJ1-2, the full variable domain reads DSGVTQTPKHLITATGQRVTLRCSPRSGDLSVYWYQQSLDQGLQFLIQYYNGEERAKGNILERFSAQQFPDLHSELNLSSLELGDSALYFCATNTPGRSGYTFGSGTRLTVV.

The chain has TRBV5-1 and TRBJ2-2; perhaps TRBD1 as D (6 bases). The CDR3 contains 16 residues. Germline CDR1 reads SGHRS; CDR2 reads YFSETQ. V was trimmed by 1 base and J by 2 bases, leaving 12 bases between them. The CDR3 reads CASSLLSGGNTGELFF. Written as DNA, the CDR3 is TGCGCCAGCAGCTTGCTCTCTGGGGGCAACACCGGGGAGCTGTTTTTT. The entire variable domain, with the rest obtained from reference TRBV5-1 and TRBJ2-2, is as follows: KAGVTQTPRYLIKTRGQQVTLSCSPISGHRSVSWYQQTPGQGLQFLFEYFSETQRNKGNFPGRFSGRQFSNSRSEMNVSTLELGDSALYLCASSLLSGGNTGELFFGEGSRLTVL.

The table lists this clonotype with a few counts. J is TRBJ2-7 and V is TRBV7-9, with D possibly TRBD2 on 6 matching bases. From germline, CDR1 is SEHNR and CDR2 FQNEAQ (reference sequence). The germline V and J ends were trimmed by 5 bases and 1 base, with 15 bases remaining between them. This CDR3 has 15 amino acids. The CDR3 coding sequence is TGTGCCAGCAGCCCCTCGGTTGGGACTTCCTACGAGCAGTACTTC. This sequence encodes CASSPSVGTSYEQYF. The full variable domain, rest sourced from reference TRBV7-9 and TRBJ2-7, is DTGVSQNPRHKITKRGQNVTFRCDPISEHNRLYWYRQTLGQGPEFLTYFQNEAQLEKSRLLSDRFSAERPKGSFSTLEIQRTEQGDSAMYLCASSPSVGTSYEQYFGPGTRLTVT.

This clonotype has a handful of counts. The chain recombines TRBV6-2 or TRBV6-3 with TRBJ2-7; the D gene could be TRBD1 or TRBD2 (5 bases each). The length of the CDR3 is 13 residues. The V gene lost 7 bases and the J gene lost 2 bases, with 12 bases spanning the gap. The V gene's germline CDR1 is MNHEY and CDR2 SVGEGT. CDR3 DNA sequence: TGTGCCAGCAATCGGGACGGGGCCTACGAGCAGTACGTC. Translating it yields CASNRDGAYEQYV.

This chain connects TRBV27 to TRBJ2-5; a weak D match, TRBD1 (5 bases). The CDR3 spans 13 residues. Germline V gives CDR1 MNHEY, CDR2 SMNVEV (reference sequence). Deletions cut 4 bases from V and 2 bases from J, with 8 bases between. The CDR3 reads CASSSRQQETQYF. The CDR3 coding sequence is TGTGCCAGCAGTTCCCGACAGCAAGAGACCCAGTACTTC.

This clonotype was seen only a few times. The genes are TRBV3-1 and TRBJ2-6, with D perhaps assigned TRBD1 or TRBD2 (5 bases each). Looked up from germline, CDR1 is LGHDT and CDR2 is YNNKEL (reference sequence). The V and J ends lost 1 base and 2 bases respectively, with 15 bases between them. The CDR3 totals 18 residues. The DNA for the CDR3 is TGTGCCAGCAGCCAAGCCGGGACCTACCAGGCTGGGGCCAACGTCCTGACTTTC. It yields the protein CASSQAGTYQAGANVLTF.

This clonotype has only a few counts. The chain uses TRBV9 and TRBJ2-5; no clear D. The CDR3 is 14 amino acids. The V end lost 0 bases, the J end lost 6 bases, and 12 bases lay between the germline ends. Germline V gives CDR1 SGDLS, CDR2 YYNGEE. CDR3 loop: CASSVDNSQKTQYF. CDR3 in DNA: TGTGCCAGCAGCGTAGATAATAGCCAGAAGACCCAGTACTTC.

This chain joins TRBV9 and TRBJ1-3, with D perhaps matching TRBD1 (5 bases). The CDR3 is made up of 16 amino acids. Germline V lookup: CDR1 SGDLS, CDR2 YYNGEE. The germline V and J ends were trimmed by 0 bases and 0 bases, with 10 bases remaining between them. CDR3 in DNA: TGTGCCAGCAGCGTAGGGGGGTCAGTCTCTGGAAACACCATATATTTT. It encodes CASSVGGSVSGNTIYF.

In this sample, this clonotype turned up a few times. This rearrangement joins TRBV7-3 to TRBJ2-5; D uncertain. The CDR3 spans 15 residues. The ends were cut back, 4 bases at V and 4 bases at J, with 16 bases in the middle. Germline V lookup: CDR1 SGHTA, CDR2 FQGTGA. Written as DNA, the CDR3 is TGTGCCAGCAGCTCGACGGTCGGTCGAACAGAGACCCAGTACTTC. This translates into CASSSTVGRTETQYF.

This chain links TRBV7-2 with TRBJ2-3, with 10 bases aligning to TRBD2. CDR1 and CDR2 from the germline V gene are SGHTA and FQGNSA. Trimming cost V 5 bases and J 7 bases; bases outside gene matches: 6. The CDR3 is 14 amino acids. For the CDR3, the DNA is TGTGCCAGCAGCCCCGCTAGCGGGGGATATACGCAGTATTTT. Protein product: CASSPASGGYTQYF.

This clonotype was detected a few times. This rearrangement joins TRBV4-1 to TRBJ1-2; D may be TRBD1 (6 bases). V lost 3 bases to trimming and J lost 7 bases, with 12 bases between them. Germline assignment: CDR1 MGHRA and CDR2 YSYEKL. The CDR3 is 13 residues long. This CDR3 reads CASSQYRAGGYTF. In DNA form, the CDR3 reads TGCGCCAGCAGCCAGTACAGGGCGGGTGGCTACACCTTC.

This clonotype was seen a handful of times. The chain carries TRBV4-1 and TRBJ2-7; TRBD1 is a possible D gene (5 bases). The V and J ends lost 7 bases and 3 bases respectively, with 16 bases between them. CDR1 MGHRA and CDR2 YSYEKL come from the germline V gene. This CDR3 is built from 14 residues. The CDR3 loop is CASTPRAGYYEQYF. CDR3 bases: TGCGCCAGCACCCCTAGGGCAGGGTACTACGAGCAGTACTTC.

This clonotype showed up just a few times. The chain carries TRBV6-6 and TRBJ2-7, with 7 bases aligning to TRBD1. Per germline, CDR1 MNHNY and CDR2 SVGAGI (reference sequence). With 0 bases clipped from V and 2 bases from J, the junction kept 4 bases outside the gene matches. The CDR3 sequence is 15 residues long. CDR3 residues: CASSYSARGTYEQYF. The CDR3 DNA reads as TGTGCCAGCAGTTACTCGGCCAGGGGGACCTACGAGCAGTACTTC.

This clonotype occurred many times. V usage is TRBV2 and J usage is TRBJ2-5; a weak D match, TRBD2 (6 bases). The CDR3 is 13 amino acids. Per germline, CDR1 SNHLY and CDR2 FYNNEI. The germline V and J ends were trimmed by 2 bases and 4 bases, with 8 bases remaining between them. The DNA of the CDR3 is TGTGCCAGCAGTGAATTGGAGGGAGAGACCCAGTACTTC. Translation: CASSELEGETQYF.

This clonotype was seen at least ten times. This chain connects TRBV5-1 to TRBJ2-7; 9 bases are a match to TRBD1. Germline assignment: CDR1 SGHRS and CDR2 YFSETQ. The J segment lost 5 bases and the V segment lost 2 bases, leaving 5 bases of the junction unmatched. The CDR3 spans 14 residues. DNA for the CDR3: TGCGCCAGCAGCTTCGGACAGGGGCTGGACGAGCAGTACTTC. Translating it yields CASSFGQGLDEQYF.

This clonotype is deemed medium-sized. V and J are TRBV2 and TRBJ2-7, with D hard to call. The V end was cut by 2 bases, the J end by 0 bases, with 8 bases between. This CDR3 contains 14 residues. CDR1 is SNHLY and CDR2 is FYNNEI in the germline V gene. Here the CDR3 reads CASSERTSSYEQYF. In DNA form, the CDR3 reads TGTGCCAGCAGTGAACGGACGAGCTCCTACGAGCAGTACTTC. Using reference TRBV2 and TRBJ2-7 for the parts outside the CDR3, the full variable domain is EPEVTQTPSHQVTQMGQEVILRCVPISNHLYFYWYRQILGQKVEFLVSFYNNEISEKSEIFDDQFSVERPDGSNFTLKIRSTKLEDSAMYFCASSERTSSYEQYFGPGTRLTVT.

To note about this clonotype: A single base separates this from a much larger clone, so it may be a read error. This chain uses TRBV11-2 with TRBJ2-2; TRBD2 is a possible D gene (5 bases). V was cut by 9 bases and J by 6 bases, with 20 bases left in between. Germline V lookup: CDR1 SGHAT, CDR2 FQNNGV. The CDR3 extends over 15 amino acids. The CDR3 region has the DNA TGTGCCAGTCTCAACAGCGCGGGTATAGCCGGGGAGCTGTTTTTT. This codes for CASLNSAGIAGELFF.